Each of the 2 T cell receptor beta chains below was sequenced from the same sample in a study of Ad26.COV2.S vaccination and SARS-CoV-2 variants. Measured with immunoSEQ multiplex PCR; TCRdb has only the in-frame clones, and not every one. The sample records about 420,000 clones, approximately 88% being singletons. Treatment denoted: about 20 received Ad26.COV2.S at low or high dose, single or two shots; several received placebo; per-sample allocation not given. The investigators took samples on day 63 after the first vaccine or placebo injection. The sequenced sample was peripheral blood, obtained in a trial of Ad26.COV2.S vaccine versus placebo. All receptors derive from a person between 18 and 59 years old who received the Ad26.COV2.S COVID-19 vaccine or a placebo.

This rearrangement joins TRBV14 to TRBJ1-1; D is uncertain. This CDR3 is 13 amino acids long. Germline CDR1 is SGHDN and CDR2 is FVKESK. Trimming removed 0 bases from V and 6 bases from J, with 8 bases in between. CDR3 nucleotides: TGTGCCAGCAGCCAAGAAATCAAGGCTGAAGCTTTCTTT. Its protein product is CASSQEIKAEAFF.

The rearrangement links TRBV19 to TRBJ1-5; D gene unclear. Germline V CDR1 and CDR2: LNHDA, SQIVND (reference sequence). V was shortened by 6 bases and J by 7 bases, with 13 bases between the two germline ends. This CDR3 has 13 amino acids. The CDR3 sequence: CASRRVSGQPQHF. In DNA form, the CDR3 reads TGTGCCAGTAGAAGGGTTTCCGGGCAGCCCCAGCATTTT. The full variable domain, in which reference TRBV19 and TRBJ1-5 provide the parts outside the CDR3, is DGGITQSPKYLFRKEGQNVTLSCEQNLNHDAMYWYRQDPGQGLRLIYYSQIVNDFQKGDIAEGYSVSREKKESFPLTVTSAQKNPTAFYLCASRRVSGQPQHFGDGTRLSIL.